Detailed here is one T cell receptor beta chain. Germline V gene lookup returns CDR1 MNHEY and CDR2 SMNVEV (reference sequence). V gave up 3 bases and J gave up 4 bases; unmatched junction bases: 6. The CDR3 has 15 amino acids. The sample is drawn from a study of blood T cell repertoires in COVID-19. About the research overall: The United States, Italy and Spain were the sources of the acute and convalescent COVID-19 samples.

Sequenced by immunoSEQ multiplex PCR; TCRdb stores in-frame clones only, minus some. The repertoire holds about 370,000 clones, 89% seen once, with about 2.9% in the top ten. Sample: peripheral blood. This TCR derives from a woman aged 25 to 39 with COVID-19, enrolled during active disease. The chain employs TRBV27 and TRBJ2-3; TRBD2 matches 8 bases. CDR3 loop: CASSFPGGLPDTQYF. As DNA, the CDR3 is TGTGCCAGCAGTTTCCCGGGGGGGCTTCCAGATACGCAGTATTTT.